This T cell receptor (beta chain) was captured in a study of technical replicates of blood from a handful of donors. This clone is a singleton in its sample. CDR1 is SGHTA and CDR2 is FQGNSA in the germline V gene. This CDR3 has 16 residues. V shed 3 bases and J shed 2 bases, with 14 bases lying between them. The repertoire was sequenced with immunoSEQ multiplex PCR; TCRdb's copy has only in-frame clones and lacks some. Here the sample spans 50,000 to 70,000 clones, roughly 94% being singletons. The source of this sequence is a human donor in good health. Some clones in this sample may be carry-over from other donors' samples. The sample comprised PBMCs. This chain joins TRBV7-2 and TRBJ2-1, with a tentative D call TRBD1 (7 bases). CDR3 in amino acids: CASSLRQGGAYNEQFF. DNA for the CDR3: TGTGCCAGCAGCTTGCGCCAGGGGGGCGCCTACAATGAGCAGTTCTTC.